Below, one T cell receptor beta chain is given with its context. The data are from a study of cytomegalovirus exposure and HLA in healthy donors. Germline V gives CDR1 MGHRA, CDR2 YSYEKL. Unmatched junction bases numbered 4, after V lost 2 bases and J lost 1 base. The CDR3 runs to 16 residues. Use of 60 Vbeta and 13 Jbeta primers characterized the PCR. The table came from immunoSEQ multiplex PCR; TCRdb's copy has only in-frame clones and leaves some out. The sample carries about 160,000 clones, about 85% recorded once. V gene TRBV4-1 combines with J gene TRBJ2-5; 10 bases agree with TRBD2. The source is a man younger than 35 in good health and CMV-seropositive. Sequenced sample: PBMCs. The CDR3 DNA is TGCGCCAGCAGCCAACTAGCTAGCGGGGGCCAAGAGACCCAGTACTTC. Translating it yields CASSQLASGGQETQYF.